The 18 T cell receptor beta chains presented below share a single source sample, sequenced in a study of CD8 T cells in Susac syndrome. Roughly 0.45 to 1 ug RNA was reverse transcribed with random hexamers. A single record per CDR3 protein comes from TCRdb applying MiXCR to the immunoSEQ multiplex PCR reads. The data contain hundreds of thousands of distinct CDR3 sequences, more than 80% of them singletons. Source material: CD8+ T cells from PBMCs. The receptors were gathered from a human donor with multiple sclerosis.

The V gene is TRBV3-1, the J gene TRBJ2-2; D remains ambiguous. From germline, CDR1 is LGHDT and CDR2 YNNKEL (reference sequence). This CDR3 is 15 amino acids long. Trimming pared 4 bases from V and 11 bases from J, leaving 20 bases between. CDR3 bases: TGTGCCAGCAGCCCTGGCCCCGACCACGGTTTTGAGCTGTTTTTT. Its protein product is CASSPGPDHGFELFF.

The chain couples TRBV10-1 to TRBJ2-7, with 10 bases that match TRBD2. The CDR3 runs to 15 residues. Germline V CDR1 and CDR2: WNHNN, SYGVQD (reference sequence). V trimming: 5 bases; J trimming: 3 bases; junction bases outside the gene matches: 7. The CDR3 nucleotides are TGCGCCAGCAGTTTGGGACTAGCGAAATTCTACGAGCAGTACTTC. It specifies CASSLGLAKFYEQYF.

This sequence joins TRBV6-5 and TRBJ2-5, with TRBD2 as a possible D gene (7 bases). Trimming left V 7 bases short and J 5 bases short, with 11 bases between. The CDR3 contains 12 residues. CDR1 MNHEY and CDR2 SVGAGI come from the germline V gene. CDR3 DNA: TGTGCCAGCATAGGGGGGGACGAGACCCAGTACTTC. This encodes CASIGGDETQYF.

The chain uses TRBV29-1 and TRBJ2-2; the D gene could be TRBD1 or TRBD2 (5 bases each). Germline V gene lookup returns CDR1 SQVTM and CDR2 ANQGSEA. V lost 6 bases to trimming and J lost 5 bases, with 10 bases between them. This CDR3 comprises 12 residues. The CDR3 reads CSVRDLTGELFF. CDR3 nucleotides: TGCAGCGTCCGGGACCTAACCGGGGAGCTGTTTTTT.

As regards this clonotype: At one end the junction does not follow the germline gene, possibly because of a read error. The J gene is TRBJ2-1, the V gene TRBV4-1; D is perhaps TRBD2 (5 bases). The CDR3 is 15 amino acids. The germline V gene has CDR1 MGHRA and CDR2 YSYEKL. CDR3 coding DNA: TGCGCCAGCAGCTTTGTGGGGAGCTCCTACAATGAGCAGCTCTTC. Translating it yields CASSFVGSSYNEQLF.

The chain uses TRBV2 and TRBJ2-5, with 9 bases matching TRBD1. This CDR3 is 13 amino acids long. In germline, CDR1 is SNHLY, CDR2 FYNNEI. J was trimmed by 5 bases and V by 6 bases; bases with no gene match: 4. CDR3 residues: CASRGQGVETQYF. For the CDR3, the DNA is TGTGCCAGCAGGGGACAGGGTGTTGAGACCCAGTACTTC.

The rearrangement links TRBV11-2 to TRBJ1-1; a weak D match, TRBD1 (5 bases). Germline loops: CDR1 SGHAT, CDR2 FQNNGV. V was shortened by 0 bases and J by 3 bases, with 14 bases between the two germline ends. The CDR3 runs to 16 residues. This CDR3 reads CASSLDGFGRDTEAFF. The DNA for the CDR3 is TGTGCCAGCAGCTTAGATGGGTTCGGCAGGGACACTGAAGCTTTCTTT.

The chain employs TRBV5-1 and TRBJ2-7, with D tentatively TRBD1 (6 bases). The CDR3 has 14 residues. V was clipped by 3 bases and J by 0 bases, with 10 bases between them. Per germline, CDR1 SGHRS and CDR2 YFSETQ. In DNA, the CDR3 is TGCGCCAGCAGCTCCGGGACACTCTCCTACGAGCAGTACTTC. It yields the protein CASSSGTLSYEQYF.

The chain employs TRBV27 and TRBJ1-4; D may be TRBD1 (6 bases). The CDR3 has 14 amino acids. From germline, CDR1 is MNHEY and CDR2 SMNVEV (reference sequence). Deletions cut 5 bases from V and 7 bases from J, with 14 bases between. CDR3 bases: TGTGCCAGCAGTATCAGGGGAGCGGGTGAAAAACTGTTTTTT. Translation: CASSIRGAGEKLFF.

The chain carries TRBV3-1 and TRBJ2-5; no clear D. The CDR3 has 14 amino acids. Germline assignment: CDR1 LGHDT and CDR2 YNNKEL (reference sequence). The V and J ends lost 3 bases and 2 bases respectively, with 10 bases between them. The DNA of the CDR3 is TGTGCCAGCAGCCAGACTGGATGGCAAGAGACCCAGTACTTC. It encodes CASSQTGWQETQYF.

The genes are TRBV7-9 and TRBJ1-2, with TRBD1 matching over 7 bases. CDR1 SEHNR and CDR2 FQNEAQ come from the germline V gene (reference sequence). Losses at the gene ends were 4 bases for V and 4 bases for J; bases not matched to a gene: 12. This CDR3 is built from 16 residues. The CDR3 reads CASSSKTGLDPYGYTF. CDR3 in DNA: TGTGCCAGCAGCTCAAAGACAGGGCTCGACCCCTATGGCTACACCTTC.

This chain joins TRBV30 and TRBJ2-2; 10 bases align to TRBD1. V was clipped by 5 bases and J by 6 bases; unmatched bases: 6. The CDR3 is 14 residues long. Germline CDR1 and CDR2: GTSNPN and SVGIG (reference sequence). The CDR3 DNA sequence: TGTGCCTGGCTCCCGGGACAGGGGTCCGGGGAGCTGTTTTTT. Protein sequence: CAWLPGQGSGELFF.

The chain combines TRBV12-3 or TRBV12-4 with TRBJ2-7; the D is unclear. V lost 4 bases to trimming and J lost 5 bases, with 9 bases between them. This CDR3 comprises 12 residues. The CDR3 DNA reads as TGTGCCAGCAGTTCGGATATGCACGAGCAGTACTTC. Translation: CASSSDMHEQYF.

The chain recombines TRBV4-1 with TRBJ1-3; 8 nucleotides line up with TRBD1. With 5 bases clipped from V and 0 bases from J, the junction kept 3 bases outside the gene matches. Germline values: CDR1 MGHRA, CDR2 YSYEKL. The CDR3 loop spans 15 amino acids. CDR3 protein: CASSGTGTSGNTIYF. As DNA, the CDR3 is TGCGCCAGCAGCGGGACAGGAACCTCTGGAAACACCATATATTTT.

The V gene is TRBV7-9, the J gene TRBJ1-1; no clear D gene. CDR1 and CDR2 from the germline V gene are SEHNR and FQNEAQ (reference sequence). V was cut by 5 bases and J by 0 bases, with 7 bases left in between. The CDR3 is 13 amino acids. CDR3 amino acids: CASSPSMNTEAFF. CDR3 nucleotide sequence: TGTGCCAGCAGCCCATCCATGAACACTGAAGCTTTCTTT.

The chain links TRBV11-2 to TRBJ2-5; possibly TRBD1 for D (6 bases). The germline V gene encodes CDR1 SGHAT and CDR2 FQNNGV. V was pared by 5 bases and J by 4 bases, with 8 bases between. CDR3 length equals 12 residues. The CDR3 region has the DNA TGTGCCAGCAGCGGGGGCACAGAGACCCAGTACTTC. This sequence encodes CASSGGTETQYF. Variable domain in full (rest from reference TRBV11-2 and TRBJ2-5): EAGVAQSPRYKIIEKRQSVAFWCNPISGHATLYWYQQILGQGPKLLIQFQNNGVVDDSQLPKDRFSAERLKGVDSTLKIQPAKLEDSAVYLCASSGGTETQYFGPGTRLLVL.

Many counts were recorded for this clonotype. The gene calls are TRBV27 and TRBJ1-5, with 8 bases that match TRBD1. This CDR3 contains 16 residues. V lost 3 bases and J lost 1; bases outside the gene matches: 5. Germline-derived CDR1 and CDR2 are MNHEY and SMNVEV (reference sequence). The CDR3 protein is CASSLSGQGSNQPQHF. The CDR3 nucleotides read TGTGCCAGCAGTTTGTCCGGACAGGGCAGCAATCAGCCCCAGCATTTT.

This sequence joins TRBV7-9 and TRBJ1-4; D gene unclear. There are 16 residues in the CDR3. The germline gives CDR1 SEHNR, CDR2 FQNEAQ (reference sequence). Trimming removed 1 base at V and 1 base at J, with 10 bases between. Here the CDR3 DNA reads TGTGCCAGCAGCTTAGATATTGGTCGAACTAATGAAAAACTGTTTTTT. Translated: CASSLDIGRTNEKLFF.